A selection of T cell receptor beta chains follows, all from one sample in a study of shared clonotypes between healthy human individuals. Method: immunoSEQ multiplex PCR; TCRdb's copy keeps in-frame clones and lacks some. The sample includes 2,100,000 or so clones, almost 96% of them seen just once. The specimen sequenced was naive CD4+ T cells sorted from blood. Receptor source: a man younger than 35 in good health. The CDR3 runs from the conserved cysteine through the conserved F or W. The D gene is left open where the match is weak. Clone size is shown for a subset of rows, as once, few, many or a class of expanded clone.

d_gene: TRBD2
v_gene: TRBV10-3
j_gene: TRBJ2-1
abundance: NA
CDR3nt: TGTGCCATCACTGCGGGGGGCTACAATGAGCAGTTCTTC
CDR3aa: CAITAGGYNEQFF

d_gene: TRBD1
v_gene: TRBV27
j_gene: TRBJ1-4
abundance: NA
CDR3nt: TGTGCCAGCAGTCCCTGGACAGGGAAAAATGAAAAACTGTTTTTT
CDR3aa: CASSPWTGKNEKLFF

d_gene: TRBD1
v_gene: TRBV9
j_gene: TRBJ2-1
abundance: NA
CDR3nt: TGTGCCAGCAGCGCCTCCGGGACAGACTACAATGAGCAGTTCTTC
CDR3aa: CASSASGTDYNEQFF

d_gene: NA
v_gene: TRBV11-2
j_gene: TRBJ2-1
abundance: NA
CDR3nt: TGTGCCAGCAGCTGGGGGGCCGATTTCTACAATGAGCAGTTCTTC
CDR3aa: CASSWGADFYNEQFF

d_gene: NA
v_gene: TRBV6-5
j_gene: TRBJ1-1
abundance: NA
CDR3nt: TGTGCCAGCACCCCGAGGGGGATGAACACTGAAGCTTTCTTT
CDR3aa: CASTPRGMNTEAFF

d_gene: NA
v_gene: TRBV30
j_gene: TRBJ1-4
abundance: NA
CDR3nt: TGTGCCTGGAGTTGGGGCAGGGGCGAAAAACTGTTTTTT
CDR3aa: CAWSWGRGEKLFF

d_gene: TRBD1
v_gene: TRBV7-9
j_gene: TRBJ2-3
abundance: NA
CDR3nt: TGTGCCAGCAGCTCCCCAGCCGGGACAGCGAGCACAGATACGCAGTATTTT
CDR3aa: CASSSPAGTASTDTQYF

d_gene: NA
v_gene: TRBV5-1
j_gene: TRBJ2-2
abundance: NA
CDR3nt: TGCGCCAGCAGCTTGGGGTCCAAAAACACCGGGGAGCTGTTTTTT
CDR3aa: CASSLGSKNTGELFF

d_gene: NA
v_gene: TRBV2
j_gene: TRBJ2-2
abundance: NA
CDR3nt: TGTGCCAGCAGTGAAGCGCCGGGGACCGGGGAGCTGTTTTTT
CDR3aa: CASSEAPGTGELFF

d_gene: TRBD1
v_gene: TRBV7-8
j_gene: TRBJ2-2
abundance: NA
CDR3nt: TGTGCCAGCAGCTTAGACAGGGGGCTAAACACCGGGGAGCTGTTTTTT
CDR3aa: CASSLDRGLNTGELFF

d_gene: NA
v_gene: TRBV30
j_gene: TRBJ2-3
abundance: NA
CDR3nt: TGTGCCTGGAGTATGGGTTCAGATACGCAGTATTTT
CDR3aa: CAWSMGSDTQYF

d_gene: NA
v_gene: TRBV7-6
j_gene: TRBJ1-4
abundance: NA
CDR3nt: TGTGCCAGCAGCCTCAGGGACCGTAATGAAAAACTGTTTTTT
CDR3aa: CASSLRDRNEKLFF

d_gene: NA
v_gene: TRBV5-4
j_gene: TRBJ1-1
abundance: NA
CDR3nt: TGTGCCAGCAGGTTGTATATGACAGTCAACACTGAAGCTTTCTTT
CDR3aa: CASRLYMTVNTEAFF

d_gene: NA
v_gene: TRBV5-1
j_gene: TRBJ1-4
abundance: NA
CDR3nt: TGCGCCAGCAGCCTGGGGCAGCCTAATGAAAAACTGTTTTTT
CDR3aa: CASSLGQPNEKLFF

d_gene: NA
v_gene: TRBV19
j_gene: TRBJ2-2
abundance: NA
CDR3nt: TGTGCCAGTAGTATTGGGGGCTATAACACCGGGGAGCTGTTTTTT
CDR3aa: CASSIGGYNTGELFF

d_gene: NA
v_gene: TRBV30
j_gene: TRBJ2-6
abundance: NA
CDR3nt: TGTGCCCGCGCGTTGGCTGGGGCCAACGTCCTGACTTTC
CDR3aa: CARALAGANVLTF

d_gene: NA
v_gene: TRBV6-5
j_gene: TRBJ2-3
abundance: NA
CDR3nt: TGTGCCAGCAGCCGAGGGGCAGCCACAGATACGCAGTATTTT
CDR3aa: CASSRGAATDTQYF

d_gene: TRBD1
v_gene: TRBV30
j_gene: TRBJ1-5
abundance: NA
CDR3nt: TGTGCCTGGAGGGCTACAGGGGGTTACCAGCCCCAGCATTTT
CDR3aa: CAWRATGGYQPQHF

d_gene: NA
v_gene: TRBV15
j_gene: TRBJ1-4
abundance: NA
CDR3nt: TGTGCCACCAAAGCAGGGCTATCCCCTAATGAAAAACTGTTTTTT
CDR3aa: CATKAGLSPNEKLFF

d_gene: NA
v_gene: TRBV9
j_gene: TRBJ1-6
abundance: NA
CDR3nt: TGTGCCAGCAGCGTAGGGGGATCGGCGAATTCACCCCTCCACTTT
CDR3aa: CASSVGGSANSPLHF

d_gene: NA
v_gene: TRBV29-1
j_gene: TRBJ1-1
abundance: NA
CDR3nt: TGCAGCGTTCCTGACAGGTTCATGAACACTGAAGCTTTCTTT
CDR3aa: CSVPDRFMNTEAFF

d_gene: NA
v_gene: TRBV7-9
j_gene: TRBJ1-6
abundance: NA
CDR3nt: TGTGCCAGCAGCTTGCCGGGACGGAATAATTCACCCCTCCACTTT
CDR3aa: CASSLPGRNNSPLHF

d_gene: NA
v_gene: TRBV10-1
j_gene: TRBJ1-1
abundance: NA
CDR3nt: TGCGCCAGTCCGCCCGAGGGGGACACTGAAGCTTTCTTT
CDR3aa: CASPPEGDTEAFF

d_gene: TRBD2
v_gene: TRBV5-6
j_gene: TRBJ2-3
abundance: NA
CDR3nt: TGTGCCAGCAGACCTGCGGCTAGCGGGAGTATGAATACGCAGTATTTT
CDR3aa: CASRPAASGSMNTQYF

d_gene: NA
v_gene: TRBV19
j_gene: TRBJ2-3
abundance: NA
CDR3nt: TGTGCCAGTAGTGGGACGAACACAGATACGCAGTATTTT
CDR3aa: CASSGTNTDTQYF

d_gene: NA
v_gene: TRBV11-2
j_gene: TRBJ1-5
abundance: once
CDR3nt: TGTGCCAGCAGCTCCGAACGTTCGGCGCCCCAGCATTTT
CDR3aa: CASSSERSAPQHF

d_gene: NA
v_gene: TRBV7-2
j_gene: TRBJ2-7
abundance: NA
CDR3nt: TGTGCCAGCAGCTTTCCGAGCGGATATCCAGCCTACGAGCAGTACTTC
CDR3aa: CASSFPSGYPAYEQYF

d_gene: TRBD2
v_gene: TRBV7-6
j_gene: TRBJ2-1
abundance: NA
CDR3nt: TGTGCCAGCAGCCTCCGACTAGCGGGAGCCAATGAGCAGTTCTTC
CDR3aa: CASSLRLAGANEQFF

d_gene: NA
v_gene: TRBV16
j_gene: TRBJ2-7
abundance: NA
CDR3nt: TGTGCCAGCAGCCAACAGGACCGGCGAACCTACGAGCAGTACTTC
CDR3aa: CASSQQDRRTYEQYF

d_gene: NA
v_gene: TRBV10-3
j_gene: TRBJ2-5
abundance: NA
CDR3nt: TGTGCCATCAGTGAGGACAGCCAAGAGACCCAGTACTTC
CDR3aa: CAISEDSQETQYF

d_gene: NA
v_gene: TRBV6-6
j_gene: TRBJ1-1
abundance: NA
CDR3nt: TGTGCCAGCACCACCGGGGGGGCGAACACTGAAGCTTTCTTT
CDR3aa: CASTTGGANTEAFF

d_gene: NA
v_gene: TRBV7-8
j_gene: TRBJ2-2
abundance: once
CDR3nt: TGTGCCAGCAGCTTAGACAGAACCGGGGAGCTGTTTTTT
CDR3aa: CASSLDRTGELFF

d_gene: NA
v_gene: TRBV4-1
j_gene: TRBJ2-5
abundance: NA
CDR3nt: TGCGCCAGCAGCACGACAGGCCTTCAAGAGACCCAGTACTTC
CDR3aa: CASSTTGLQETQYF

d_gene: NA
v_gene: TRBV28
j_gene: TRBJ1-3
abundance: NA
CDR3nt: TGTGCCAGCAGTTTCGGACGCGTCTCTGGAAACACCATATATTTT
CDR3aa: CASSFGRVSGNTIYF

d_gene: NA
v_gene: TRBV5-1
j_gene: TRBJ1-2
abundance: NA
CDR3nt: TGCGCCAGCAGCTTGGCTCTTGGGGTTGGCTATGGCTACACCTTC
CDR3aa: CASSLALGVGYGYTF

d_gene: NA
v_gene: TRBV7-7
j_gene: TRBJ2-5
abundance: NA
CDR3nt: TGTGCTAGCAGCCCTGTGGCCAGGGGTGTGGAGACCCAGTACTTC
CDR3aa: CASSPVARGVETQYF

d_gene: NA
v_gene: TRBV5-6
j_gene: TRBJ2-3
abundance: NA
CDR3nt: TGTGCCAGCAGCCAACTGACCGCGACAGATACGCAGTATTTT
CDR3aa: CASSQLTATDTQYF

d_gene: NA
v_gene: TRBV6-6
j_gene: TRBJ1-5
abundance: NA
CDR3nt: TGTGCCAGCAGCCATCGAGGGAGTCATAGCAATCAGCCCCAGCATTTT
CDR3aa: CASSHRGSHSNQPQHF

d_gene: TRBD1
v_gene: TRBV6-1
j_gene: TRBJ2-4
abundance: NA
CDR3nt: TGTGCCAGCAGTGAGAACAGGGGGCTGATAAACATTCAGTACTTC
CDR3aa: CASSENRGLINIQYF

d_gene: TRBD1
v_gene: TRBV6-5
j_gene: TRBJ1-2
abundance: NA
CDR3nt: TGTGCCAGCAGTTACCGGGGACAGGGGGCAACGGGCTACACCTTC
CDR3aa: CASSYRGQGATGYTF

d_gene: NA
v_gene: TRBV11-2
j_gene: TRBJ2-7
abundance: NA
CDR3nt: TGTGCCAGCAGCGCCCTAAGGACCCCGGGTGACGAGCAGTACTTC
CDR3aa: CASSALRTPGDEQYF

d_gene: NA
v_gene: TRBV30
j_gene: TRBJ2-7
abundance: NA
CDR3nt: TGTGCCTGGAGTGGGGGCGCTAAAATCCCTAGAGAGCAGTACTTC
CDR3aa: CAWSGGAKIPREQYF

d_gene: NA
v_gene: TRBV12-2
j_gene: TRBJ1-2
abundance: NA
CDR3nt: TGTGCAAGGCGCTTAGGGGCCAGGGATGGGAAGAATTTGGACTATGGCTACACCTTC
CDR3aa: CARRLGARDGKNLDYGYTF

d_gene: NA
v_gene: TRBV27
j_gene: TRBJ1-4
abundance: NA
CDR3nt: TGTGCCAGCAGTTTGGAAGGGGCCCGGAATGAAAAACTGTTTTTT
CDR3aa: CASSLEGARNEKLFF

d_gene: NA
v_gene: TRBV19
j_gene: TRBJ1-5
abundance: NA
CDR3nt: TGTGCCAGTAGTATCCTAGATAGCAATCAGCCCCAGCATTTT
CDR3aa: CASSILDSNQPQHF

d_gene: NA
v_gene: TRBV11-2
j_gene: TRBJ1-2
abundance: few
CDR3nt: TGTGCCAGCAGCTTATTGTCCGGGTCCTACACCTTC
CDR3aa: CASSLLSGSYTF

d_gene: NA
v_gene: TRBV7-9
j_gene: TRBJ2-3
abundance: NA
CDR3nt: TGTGCCAGCAGCTTAGCGATCAGTCCCACAGATACGCAGTATTTT
CDR3aa: CASSLAISPTDTQYF

d_gene: NA
v_gene: TRBV5-4
j_gene: TRBJ1-1
abundance: NA
CDR3nt: TGTGCCAGCAGCTCCACATTACAGGGTATGAACACTGAAGCTTTCTTT
CDR3aa: CASSSTLQGMNTEAFF

d_gene: NA
v_gene: TRBV5-8
j_gene: TRBJ2-5
abundance: NA
CDR3nt: TGTGCCAGCGTCCTCGCGGGCAGGAAACAAGAGACCCAGTACTTC
CDR3aa: CASVLAGRKQETQYF

d_gene: NA
v_gene: TRBV6-6
j_gene: TRBJ1-1
abundance: NA
CDR3nt: TGTGCCAGCAGTTACCCGACGGGGGGGACTGAAGCTTTCTTT
CDR3aa: CASSYPTGGTEAFF

d_gene: NA
v_gene: TRBV7-6
j_gene: TRBJ1-4
abundance: NA
CDR3nt: TGTGCCAGCAGTGCCGACAGCGGAGGGCGAGAAAAACTGTTTTTT
CDR3aa: CASSADSGGREKLFF

d_gene: TRBD2
v_gene: TRBV2
j_gene: TRBJ2-7
abundance: NA
CDR3nt: TGTGCCAGCAGTGATGGCGCGGGAGTCCCCTACGAGCAGTACTTC
CDR3aa: CASSDGAGVPYEQYF

d_gene: TRBD1
v_gene: TRBV6-5
j_gene: TRBJ1-6
abundance: NA
CDR3nt: TGTGCCAGCAGTCCCCCGATGACAGGGGGCTCACCCCTCCACTTT
CDR3aa: CASSPPMTGGSPLHF

d_gene: NA
v_gene: TRBV10-3
j_gene: TRBJ2-3
abundance: once
CDR3nt: TGTGCCATCAGTGAGGCGTCCAGTGTCCTAGTTACGCAGTATTTT
CDR3aa: CAISEASSVLVTQYF